These 13 T cell receptor beta chains originate from one sample sequenced in a study of shared clonotypes between healthy human individuals. The naive CD8 subset, CD45RO-negative cells positively selected for CCR7, excluded terminally differentiated effector memory CD45RA+ cells. Clones were sequenced by immunoSEQ multiplex PCR, and TCRdb holds only the in-frame ones, with some missing. Of more than 500,000 clones listed, roughly 96% are singletons. Sequenced: naive CD8+ T cells sorted from blood. The source is a woman younger than 45 in good health.

This chain connects TRBV16 to TRBJ2-1; D might be TRBD2 (6 bases). The CDR3 sequence is 13 residues long. The V end lost 5 bases, the J end lost 7 bases, and 12 bases lay between the germline ends. Germline loops: CDR1 KGHSY, CDR2 FQNENV. CDR3 loop: CASSSGLGNEQFF. The CDR3 region has the DNA TGTGCCAGCAGCTCGGGACTCGGGAATGAGCAGTTCTTC.

V usage is TRBV29-1 and J usage is TRBJ2-2, with D maybe TRBD1 (6 bases). Germline-derived CDR1 and CDR2 are SQVTM and ANQGSEA. The CDR3 covers 14 residues. Between the trimmed V and J ends, which lost 0 bases and 6 bases, there was a span of 11 bases. The CDR3 DNA sequence: TGCAGCGTTGAAGACGGACAGTCTTCCGGGGAGCTGTTTTTT. This sequence encodes CSVEDGQSSGELFF.

This clone was recorded once. The chain recombines TRBV28 with TRBJ1-1; unclear D gene. V lost 1 base and J 4 bases, leaving 10 bases between the germline ends. The CDR3 has 14 residues. The germline V gene has CDR1 MDHEN and CDR2 SYDVKM. The CDR3 coding sequence is TGTGCCAGCAGTTTATCCCCCATGATCACTGAAGCTTTCTTT. It is translated as CASSLSPMITEAFF. Full variable domain (remainder filled in from reference TRBV28 and TRBJ1-1): DVKVTQSSRYLVKRTGEKVFLECVQDMDHENMFWYRQDPGLGLRLIYFSYDVKMKEKGDIPEGYSVSREKKERFSLILESASTNQTSMYLCASSLSPMITEAFFGQGTRLTVV.

The rearrangement links TRBV23-1 to TRBJ2-2, with D unclear. TRBV23-1 falls under the ORF class, with uncertain function. The CDR3 totals 11 residues. V was shortened by 1 base and J by 11 bases, with 5 bases between the two germline ends. This chain's CDR3 is CASSQWFELFF. CDR3 nucleotide sequence: TGCGCCAGCAGTCAATGGTTCGAGCTGTTTTTT.

This chain links TRBV28 with TRBJ2-1; 9 nucleotides line up with TRBD1. Germline CDR1 reads MDHEN; CDR2 reads SYDVKM. This CDR3 has 15 residues. V was clipped by 5 bases and J by 8 bases; unmatched bases: 10. CDR3 DNA: TGTGCCAGCAGTGACCCGGGACAGGGAATTTATGAGCAGTTCTTC. Its translation is CASSDPGQGIYEQFF. Using reference TRBV28 and TRBJ2-1 for the parts outside the CDR3, the full variable domain is DVKVTQSSRYLVKRTGEKVFLECVQDMDHENMFWYRQDPGLGLRLIYFSYDVKMKEKGDIPEGYSVSREKKERFSLILESASTNQTSMYLCASSDPGQGIYEQFFGPGTRLTVL.

The chain couples TRBV30 to TRBJ2-1; 9 nucleotides line up with TRBD2. V shed 3 bases and J 4 bases; nucleotides not matched to a gene: 10. The CDR3 is 16 amino acids. Germline V gene sequence: CDR1 GTSNPN, CDR2 SVGIG (reference sequence). The CDR3 DNA sequence: TGTGCCTGGAGGTCTCCCGAGACTAGCGGATACAATGAGCAGTTCTTC. This codes for CAWRSPETSGYNEQFF.

The chain is built from TRBV14 and TRBJ2-7; the D gene could be TRBD1 or TRBD2 (5 bases each). The CDR3 consists of 14 residues. Trimming shortened V by 6 bases and J by 2 bases, and 14 bases separated the two germline ends. The germline V gene has CDR1 SGHDN and CDR2 FVKESK. CDR3 bases: TGTGCCAGCAGGGGGTCGGGACCGCCCTACGAGCAGTACTTC. Translating gives CASRGSGPPYEQYF.

The gene calls are TRBV19 and TRBJ2-1; no clear D. V dropped 6 bases and J dropped 6 bases, with 12 bases sitting between them. The CDR3 is 13 amino acids. CDR1 and CDR2 from the germline V gene are LNHDA and SQIVND (reference sequence). CDR3: CASSPGSSNEQFF. For the CDR3, the DNA is TGTGCCAGTAGCCCCGGGTCTTCCAATGAGCAGTTCTTC.

The chain is built from TRBV7-9 and TRBJ1-1, with D unresolved. Between the trimmed V and J ends, which lost 2 bases and 2 bases, there was a span of 3 bases. The CDR3 sequence is 12 residues long. CDR1 and CDR2 from the germline V gene are SEHNR and FQNEAQ (reference sequence). Here the CDR3 reads CASSLTNTEAFF. The CDR3 nucleotides read TGTGCCAGCAGCTTAACCAACACTGAAGCTTTCTTT.

The genes are TRBV27 and TRBJ2-1; 10 nucleotides agree with TRBD2. Germline V gene sequence: CDR1 MNHEY, CDR2 SMNVEV (reference sequence). The ends lost 5 bases at V and 8 bases at J; junction bases unmatched: 9. CDR3 size: 15 residues. The CDR3 region has the DNA TGTGCCAGCAGTACCTTGCTAGCGGGAGTGGATGAGCAGTTCTTC. Protein product: CASSTLLAGVDEQFF.

On this clone itself: Other DNA sequences of this sample code for an identical CDR3. The gene calls are TRBV29-1 and TRBJ1-1, with D hard to call. V lost 5 bases, J lost 0 bases, and 4 bases lay in between. CDR3 length: 11 amino acids. CDR1 is SQVTM, CDR2 ANQGSEA, per germline. The CDR3, as DNA: TGCAGCGTTTTAATGAACACTGAAGCTTTCTTT. Its translation: CSVLMNTEAFF.

This sequence joins TRBV7-9 and TRBJ2-5; 8 bases fit TRBD1. J lost 6 bases, V lost 5 bases, and 14 bases had no gene match. This CDR3 spans 16 amino acids. CDR1 and CDR2 (germline): SEHNR, FQNEAQ (reference sequence). CDR3 protein: CASSPPVAGGIQTQYF. CDR3 DNA: TGTGCCAGCAGCCCACCCGTGGCAGGGGGCATCCAGACCCAGTACTTC. Full variable domain (outside the CDR3, taken from reference TRBV7-9 and TRBJ2-5): DTGVSQNPRHKITKRGQNVTFRCDPISEHNRLYWYRQTLGQGPEFLTYFQNEAQLEKSRLLSDRFSAERPKGSFSTLEIQRTEQGDSAMYLCASSPPVAGGIQTQYFGPGTRLLVL.

V and J are TRBV5-1 and TRBJ2-3; tentatively, D is TRBD1 or TRBD2 (5 bases each). The V end lost 4 bases, the J end lost 0 bases, and 12 bases lay between the germline ends. This CDR3 spans 15 amino acids. The germline V gene encodes CDR1 SGHRS and CDR2 YFSETQ. This chain's CDR3 is CASSGGHSSTDTQYF. CDR3 nucleotide sequence: TGCGCCAGCAGCGGAGGACATTCTAGCACAGATACGCAGTATTTT.